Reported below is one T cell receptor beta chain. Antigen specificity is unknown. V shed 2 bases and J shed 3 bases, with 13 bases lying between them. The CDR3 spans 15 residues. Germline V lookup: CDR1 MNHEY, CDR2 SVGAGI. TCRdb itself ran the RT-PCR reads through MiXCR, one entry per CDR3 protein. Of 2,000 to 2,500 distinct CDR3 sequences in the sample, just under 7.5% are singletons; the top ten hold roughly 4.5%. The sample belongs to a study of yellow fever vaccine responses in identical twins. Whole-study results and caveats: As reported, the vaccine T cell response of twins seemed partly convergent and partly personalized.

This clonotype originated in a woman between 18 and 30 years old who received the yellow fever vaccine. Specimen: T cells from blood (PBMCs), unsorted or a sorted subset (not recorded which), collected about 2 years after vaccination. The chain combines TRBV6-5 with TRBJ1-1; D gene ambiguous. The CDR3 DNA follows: TGTGCCAGCAGTTACGTTACAGCGTCGGACACTGAAGCTTTCTTT. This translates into CASSYVTASDTEAFF.